The clone carrying this T cell receptor (beta chain) was recorded a few times. These data come from a study of PD-1 and CTLA-4 blockade in melanoma. Generated by immunoSEQ multiplex PCR, the TCRdb table keeps only in-frame clones and is missing some. The top ten hold about 15% of the sample, which has 15,000 to 20,000 clones, around 70% seen once. V was cut by 5 bases and J by 5 bases, with 12 bases left in between. Germline V gene lookup returns CDR1 GTSNPN and CDR2 SVGIG (reference sequence). The CDR3 has 12 amino acids. This clonotype was sampled from a human donor with melanoma. This specimen consisted of CD8+ T cells from peripheral blood, obtained before anti-PD-1 treatment. The genes are TRBV30 and TRBJ1-1, with D possibly TRBD1 on 5 matching bases. The CDR3 DNA is TGTGCCTGGGGACACGGGGGGACTGAAGCTTTCTTT. The encoded protein is CAWGHGGTEAFF.